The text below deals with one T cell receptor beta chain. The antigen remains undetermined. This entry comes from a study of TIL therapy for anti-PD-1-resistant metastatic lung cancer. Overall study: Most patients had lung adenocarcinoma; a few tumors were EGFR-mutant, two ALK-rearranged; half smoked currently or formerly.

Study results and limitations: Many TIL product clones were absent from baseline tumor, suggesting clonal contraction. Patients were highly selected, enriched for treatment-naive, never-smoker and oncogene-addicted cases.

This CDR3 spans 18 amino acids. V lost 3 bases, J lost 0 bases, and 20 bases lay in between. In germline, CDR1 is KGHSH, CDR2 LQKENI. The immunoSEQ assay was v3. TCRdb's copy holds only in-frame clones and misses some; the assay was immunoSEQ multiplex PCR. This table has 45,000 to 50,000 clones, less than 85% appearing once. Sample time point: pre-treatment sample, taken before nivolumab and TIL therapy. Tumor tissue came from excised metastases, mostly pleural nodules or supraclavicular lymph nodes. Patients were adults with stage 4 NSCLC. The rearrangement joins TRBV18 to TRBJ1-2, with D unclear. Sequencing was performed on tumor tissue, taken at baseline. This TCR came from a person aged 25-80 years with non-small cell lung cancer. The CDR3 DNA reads TGTGCCAGCTCACCGTCTCTCGGACTTACTGAAACTAACTATGGCTACACCTTC. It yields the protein CASSPSLGLTETNYGYTF. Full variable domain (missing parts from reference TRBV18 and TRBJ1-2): NAGVMQNPRHLVRRRGQEARLRCSPMKGHSHVYWYRQLPEEGLKFMVYLQKENIIDESGMPKERFSAEFPKEGPSILRIQQVVRGDSAAYFCASSPSLGLTETNYGYTFGSGTRLTVV.